This passage covers 13 T cell receptor beta chains from one sample sequenced in a study of tumor and adjacent non-tumor tissue in lung cancer. TCRbeta libraries were built with three rounds of nested PCR, modified from ARM-PCR. TCRdb passed the multiplex PCR reads through MiXCR, listing each CDR3 protein once. Among 60,000 to 80,000 distinct CDR3 sequences listed, nearly 70% were seen once. No cell sorting was done before RNA was extracted from the tissue. This non-tumor lung sample came from over 3 cm beyond the tumor edge. The sequencing input was distant non-tumor lung tissue. Receptors were obtained from a woman aged 45-59 years with non-small cell lung cancer.

The table lists this clonotype with many counts. J is TRBJ2-1 and V is TRBV20-1; 9 bases are a match to TRBD2. In germline, CDR1 is DFQATT, CDR2 SNEGSKA (reference sequence). CDR3 length equals 15 residues. Germline trimming cut 3 bases from V and 3 bases from J; bases unmatched to any gene: 6. CDR3 bases: TGCAGTGCTAGGGTGACTAGCGGATACTACAATGAGCAGTTCTTC. This translates into CSARVTSGYYNEQFF.

Note on this clonotype: This may be a read error: a much more frequent sequence differs by one nucleotide. For the CDR3, the DNA is TGCAGCGTTGTATTGGCGGGAGGTTCCTACGAGCAGTACGTC. Protein sequence: CSVVLAGGSYEQYV. The chain couples TRBV29-1 to TRBJ2-7, with 8 bases fitting TRBD2. The CDR3 has 14 amino acids. Trimming took 4 bases from V and 1 from J; bases not matched to a gene: 6. Per the germline V gene, CDR1 is SQVTM and CDR2 is ANQGSEA.

This clonotype was detected many times. This rearrangement joins TRBV20-1 to TRBJ1-5, with TRBD1 as a possible D gene (6 bases). Trimming stripped 1 base from V and 0 bases from J, with 7 bases between. The CDR3 is 14 residues long. In germline, CDR1 is DFQATT, CDR2 SNEGSKA (reference sequence). CDR3 sequence reads: CSARGTASNQPQHF. CDR3 nucleotides: TGCAGTGCTAGAGGGACAGCTAGCAATCAGCCCCAGCATTTT.

Comments on this clonotype: An end of the junction differs from the germline gene, which may be a read error. V gene TRBV6-5 combines with J gene TRBJ2-2; 7 bases align to TRBD2. CDR1 is MNHEY, CDR2 SVGAGI, per germline. This CDR3 comprises 15 residues. CDR3 in amino acids: CASSYSTSQPRELFF. The CDR3, as DNA: TGTGCCAGCAGCTACTCGACTAGCCAGCCCAGGGAGCTGTTTTTT.

Concerning this clonotype: An end of the junction differs from the germline gene, which may be a read error. V and J are TRBV11-2 and TRBJ2-6; maybe TRBD2 (5 bases). CDR3 length equals 15 residues. Germline V gives CDR1 SGHAT, CDR2 FQNNGV. CDR3 bases: TGTGCCAGCAGCCTAGACGGGATCTGGGCCAACGTCCTGACTTTC. It specifies CASSLDGIWANVLTF.

Note on this clonotype: Just one base apart from a much larger clone, this may be a read error. The chain has TRBV12-3 or TRBV12-4 and TRBJ2-1; 8 bases are a match to TRBD2. Trimming at V came to 4 bases and at J to 6 bases, leaving 8 bases not matched to a gene. This CDR3 region has 15 residues. The CDR3 sequence: CASSSSSGKVNEQFF. The CDR3 DNA reads TGTGCCAGCAGTTCCAGTAGCGGGAAGGTCAATGAGCAGTTCTTC.

A note on this clonotype: Its ends do not fully match the called genes, so a read error is possible. J is TRBJ2-7 and V is TRBV11-2; 7 positions match TRBD1. From germline, CDR1 is SGHAT and CDR2 FQNNGV. The CDR3 sequence is 15 residues long. CDR3 loop: CVSSFGTEVAYEQYF. The CDR3 coding sequence is TGTGTCAGCAGCTTCGGGACAGAGGTTGCCTATGAGCAGTACTTC.

With regard to this clonotype: This may be a read error: a much more frequent sequence differs by one nucleotide. The V and J genes are TRBV12-5 and TRBJ1-2; D is unclear. This CDR3 comprises 13 residues. The germline V gene has CDR1 LGHNT and CDR2 FRNRAP. V lost 8 bases and J 6 bases, leaving 16 bases between the germline ends. DNA of the CDR3: TGTGCTAGTAGTCCTGACGGAACTAATGGCTACACCTTC. Residues: CASSPDGTNGYTF.

This clonotype was picked up a small number of times. Likely a read error: the CDR3 ends without its conserved phenylalanine or tryptophan. The chain uses TRBV6-1 and TRBJ2-5; D call uncertain. This CDR3 is built from 14 residues. The V end lost 6 bases, the J end lost 5 bases, and 16 bases lay between the germline ends. From germline, CDR1 is MNHNS and CDR2 SASEGT. The chain's CDR3 is CASRPQDLSETQYS. The CDR3 DNA reads TGTGCCAGCAGACCTCAGGACCTAAGCGAGACCCAGTACTCC.

As regards this clonotype: One junction end does not reproduce the germline sequence, and a read error may be involved. This sequence joins TRBV7-9 and TRBJ2-7; D is uncertain. This CDR3 region has 14 residues. Per the germline V gene, CDR1 is SEHNR and CDR2 is FQNEAQ (reference sequence). The CDR3 here is CTSSLFRSPGEQYF. The CDR3 DNA follows: TGTACCAGCAGCTTATTTCGGAGTCCTGGGGAGCAGTACTTC.

Comment on this clonotype: The junction and the germline gene differ at one end; a read error may be behind it. V usage is TRBV7-2 and J usage is TRBJ1-1; D is perhaps TRBD1 (5 bases). Germline V gene sequence: CDR1 SGHTA, CDR2 FQGNSA. This CDR3 is built from 14 residues. The CDR3 coding sequence is TGTGCCAGCAGCTTAGCGACCAGGGATAGCGAAGCTTTATTT. Translated, it gives CASSLATRDSEALF.

With respect to this clonotype: The junction does not match germline at one end; this may be a read error. The chain uses TRBV10-3 and TRBJ2-1; 8 bases map to TRBD1. Per germline, CDR1 ENHRY and CDR2 SYGVKD. This CDR3 has 14 residues. In nucleotides, the CDR3 is TGTGCCATCAGTGGGACAGGGAACGCCAATGAGTTGTTATTC. Translating it yields CAISGTGNANELLF.

As concerns this clonotype: The junction departs from the called germline gene at one end, perhaps through a read error. This chain joins TRBV4-2 and TRBJ2-6; D remains unclear. Germline V gives CDR1 LGHNA, CDR2 YNFKEQ. The length of the CDR3 is 15 residues. The CDR3 coding sequence is TGTGCCAGCTGCCAGACGAGCTCTGGGGCCAACGTCCTGACTTTC. Translating it yields CASCQTSSGANVLTF.